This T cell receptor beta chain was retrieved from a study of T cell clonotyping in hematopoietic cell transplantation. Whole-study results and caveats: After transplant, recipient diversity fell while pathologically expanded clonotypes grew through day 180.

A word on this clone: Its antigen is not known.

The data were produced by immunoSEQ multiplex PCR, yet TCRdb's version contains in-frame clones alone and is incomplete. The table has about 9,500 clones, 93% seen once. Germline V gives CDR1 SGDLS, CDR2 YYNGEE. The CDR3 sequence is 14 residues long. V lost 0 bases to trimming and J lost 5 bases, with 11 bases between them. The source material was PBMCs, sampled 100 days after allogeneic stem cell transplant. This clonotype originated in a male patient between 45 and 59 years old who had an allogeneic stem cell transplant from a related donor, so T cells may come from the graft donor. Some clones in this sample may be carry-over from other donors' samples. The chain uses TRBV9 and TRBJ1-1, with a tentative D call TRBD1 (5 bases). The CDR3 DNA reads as TGTGCCAGCAGCGTAGGAGGGGTACGGACTGAAGCTTTCTTT. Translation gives CASSVGGVRTEAFF.